A single sample is the source of the 16 T cell receptor beta chains below, sequenced in a study of early T cells in non-severe SARS-CoV-2 infection. TCRdb called the 5' RACE reads again in MiXCR, with one record for every CDR3 protein. The table includes about 34,000 distinct CDR3 sequences, 5% to 6.5% detected once. Sequences were obtained from whole blood. The receptors shown here come from an adult who was a healthcare worker with PCR-confirmed SARS-CoV-2 infection or an uninfected control (not recorded which).

The chain joins TRBV28 to TRBJ1-5; tentative D call: TRBD1 (5 bases). Trimming removed 7 bases from V and 3 bases from J, with 13 bases in between. Germline CDR1 MDHEN, CDR2 SYDVKM. The CDR3 spans 14 residues. CDR3 protein: CASTLWGTNQPQHF. CDR3 nucleotide sequence: TGTGCCAGCACCCTGTGGGGGACCAATCAGCCCCAGCATTTT. The variable domain in full, completed from reference TRBV28 and TRBJ1-5, reads DVKVTQSSRYLVKRTGEKVFLECVQDMDHENMFWYRQDPGLGLRLIYFSYDVKMKEKGDIPEGYSVSREKKERFSLILESASTNQTSMYLCASTLWGTNQPQHFGDGTRLSIL.

This clonotype was counted many times. This sequence joins TRBV18 and TRBJ2-7; TRBD2 aligns across 12 bases. V shed 3 bases and J 0 bases; nucleotides not matched to a gene: 6. Germline CDR1 is KGHSH and CDR2 is LQKENI. CDR3 size: 17 residues. CDR3 DNA: TGTGCCAGCTCACCGACTAGCGGGGGCCTTAGCTCCTACGAGCAGTACTTC. Amino acid sequence: CASSPTSGGLSSYEQYF.

In its sample, this clonotype was seen many times. The junction differs from germline at one of its ends, possibly a read error. The rearrangement uses TRBV7-2 and TRBJ1-6, with no clear D. The CDR3 is 15 amino acids. Germline V gives CDR1 SGHTA, CDR2 FQGNSA. The CDR3 region is CASSVSLVSNSPLHF. The CDR3 bases are TGTGCCAGCAGCGTCTCCTTGGTGTCGAATTCACCCCTCCATTTT.

This clonotype appeared many times. The chain links TRBV11-2 to TRBJ2-5; D call uncertain. From germline, CDR1 is SGHAT and CDR2 FQNNGV. This CDR3 has 14 amino acids. V lost 5 bases and J 0 bases, leaving 10 bases between the germline ends. CDR3 DNA: TGTGCCAGCAGCCGAAGCAGTCACCAAGAGACCCAGTACTTC. This gives the protein CASSRSSHQETQYF.

This clonotype was seen at least ten times. V gene TRBV28 combines with J gene TRBJ2-7; 7 bases align to TRBD2. The germline V gene has CDR1 MDHEN and CDR2 SYDVKM. With 0 bases clipped from V and 5 bases from J, the junction kept 10 bases outside the gene matches. CDR3 size: 16 residues. The CDR3 spells CASSLWNPPGRDEQYF. In nucleotides, the CDR3 is TGTGCCAGCAGTTTATGGAACCCCCCGGGGAGGGACGAGCAGTACTTC.

This clonotype was detected ten times or more. The chain joins TRBV28 to TRBJ2-5; D is uncertain. Germline V lookup: CDR1 MDHEN, CDR2 SYDVKM. V lost 10 bases and J lost 0, with 9 bases in between. The CDR3 covers 12 residues. The chain's CDR3 is CATTEYQETQYF. CDR3 DNA sequence: TGTGCCACAACAGAGTACCAAGAGACCCAGTACTTC. The variable domain in full, completed from reference TRBV28 and TRBJ2-5, reads DVKVTQSSRYLVKRTGEKVFLECVQDMDHENMFWYRQDPGLGLRLIYFSYDVKMKEKGDIPEGYSVSREKKERFSLILESASTNQTSMYLCATTEYQETQYFGPGTRLLVL.

This clonotype turned up a few times. This chain connects TRBV28 to TRBJ1-5; maybe TRBD1 (6 bases). V was clipped by 7 bases and J by 4 bases, with 14 bases between them. Germline CDR1 is MDHEN and CDR2 is SYDVKM. The CDR3 contains 14 residues. The CDR3 DNA reads as TGTGCCAGCACCCAGGGGCAGTCAAATCAGCCCCAGCATTTT. This encodes CASTQGQSNQPQHF.

This clonotype occurred many times. The CDR3 DNA reads TGCAGTGCGAGCTCTAGCGGGGTCGGGGATGAGCAGTTCTTC. Its translation: CSASSSGVGDEQFF. The V gene is TRBV20-1, the J gene TRBJ2-1, with 9 bases aligning to TRBD2. The CDR3 runs to 14 residues. After removal of 6 bases from V and 8 bases from J, the junction contained 11 bases not matched to a gene. In germline, CDR1 is DFQATT, CDR2 SNEGSKA (reference sequence).

This clonotype was recorded at least ten times. V gene TRBV2 combines with J gene TRBJ1-2; D is unresolved. There are 15 residues in the CDR3. From germline, CDR1 is SNHLY and CDR2 FYNNEI. V was pared by 2 bases and J by 4 bases, with 14 bases between. For the CDR3, the DNA is TGTGCCAGCAGTGAATGGGTTGAGAACTTCTATGGCTACACCTTC. It is translated as CASSEWVENFYGYTF.

This clonotype was picked up many times. The chain is built from TRBV12-3 or TRBV12-4 and TRBJ1-6; D unresolved. This CDR3 comprises 13 residues. The V and J ends lost 2 bases and 7 bases respectively, with 6 bases between them. The CDR3 region has the DNA TGTGCCAGCAGTTTATTAAGGAATTCACCCCTCCACTTT. Residues: CASSLLRNSPLHF.

This clonotype showed up just a few times. V usage is TRBV28 and J usage is TRBJ1-4, with TRBD1 as a possible D gene (6 bases). Germline V gene data show CDR1 as MDHEN and CDR2 as SYDVKM. The CDR3 runs 13 residues. Trimming left V 4 bases short and J 8 bases short, with 11 bases between. The CDR3 loop reads CASSWGAGEKLFF. The CDR3 region has the DNA TGTGCCAGCAGTTGGGGGGCTGGAGAAAAACTGTTTTTT.

The chain uses TRBV14 and TRBJ2-1; tentatively, D is TRBD2 (5 bases). V lost 1 base, J lost 10 bases, and 8 bases lay in between. Germline CDR1 reads SGHDN; CDR2 reads FVKESK. This CDR3 comprises 12 residues. The CDR3 loop reads CASSQAGYEQFF. For the CDR3, the DNA is TGTGCCAGCAGCCAAGCGGGGTACGAGCAGTTCTTC.

This rearrangement joins TRBV7-3 to TRBJ2-2, with D unresolved. V lost 3 bases and J lost 8, with 7 bases in between. The CDR3 is 12 residues long. The germline V gene has CDR1 SGHTA and CDR2 FQGTGA. The CDR3 bases are TGTGCCAGCAGCTTTGGTCCAGGGGAGCTGTTTTTT. Translation gives CASSFGPGELFF. Drawing the rest from reference TRBV7-3 and TRBJ2-2, the complete variable domain is GAGVSQTPSNKVTEKGKYVELRCDPISGHTALYWYRQSLGQGPEFLIYFQGTGAADDSGLPNDRFFAVRPEGSVSTLKIQRTERGDSAVYLCASSFGPGELFFGEGSRLTVL.

This clonotype was seen repeatedly, ten times or more. J is TRBJ2-7 and V is TRBV20-1, with 7 bases lining up with TRBD1. Germline CDR1 and CDR2: DFQATT and SNEGSKA (reference sequence). The ends lost 5 bases at V and 3 bases at J; junction bases unmatched: 13. The CDR3 is 15 residues long. CDR3 loop: CSAPDRAIRDYEQYF. CDR3 bases: TGCAGTGCTCCCGACAGGGCGATCCGGGACTACGAGCAGTACTTC.

This clonotype was detected only a few times. The CDR3 region is CASSQEQGNQPQHF. CDR3 bases: TGTGCCAGCAGCCAAGAACAGGGGAATCAGCCCCAGCATTTT. V is TRBV3-1 and J is TRBJ1-5; 7 nucleotides agree with TRBD1. Germline V gene data show CDR1 as LGHDT and CDR2 as YNNKEL (reference sequence). V shed 0 bases and J 4 bases; nucleotides not matched to a gene: 0. The CDR3 is 14 amino acids.

This clonotype appeared many times. J is TRBJ2-7 and V is TRBV18; D is uncertain. V was shortened by 1 base and J by 6 bases, with 4 bases between the two germline ends. The CDR3 is made up of 11 amino acids. CDR1 is KGHSH, CDR2 LQKENI, per germline. The CDR3 here is CASSPQVEQYF. The CDR3 region has the DNA TGTGCCAGCTCACCACAAGTCGAGCAGTACTTC.